The T cell receptor beta chain under discussion was sequenced for a study of spatial heterogeneity in lung cancer. Whole-study context: Detected sequences consistently included more beta-chain ones than alpha-chain ones.

This clonotype showed up just a few times. The antigen is undetermined. Trimming removed 4 bases at V and 0 bases at J, with 11 bases between. This CDR3 has 15 residues. CDR1 and CDR2 from the germline V gene are SGHDT and YYEEEE. Study-wide findings and caveats: Ubiquitous expanded tumor TCRs were observed in blood more at resection than follow-up.

The library protocol tagged each TCR cDNA with a unique molecular identifier. TCRdb re-called the 5' RACE reads through MiXCR, storing one row per CDR3 protein. The sample lists about 94,000 distinct CDR3 sequences, roughly a fifth occurring once. Documented time point: blood at routine non-recurrence follow-up after resection. Frozen PBMC, nontumor lung or tumor provided whole RNA, which was sequenced unsorted. The sequence was obtained from a male donor with early-stage non-small cell lung cancer. The V gene is TRBV5-6, the J gene TRBJ2-1, with no clear D. The starting material was PBMCs, obtained at follow-up. The CDR3 is CASSEDPGSYNEQFF. CDR3 sequence (DNA): TGTGCCAGCAGCGAGGACCCGGGCTCCTACAATGAGCAGTTCTTC. The whole variable domain, remainder taken from reference TRBV5-6 and TRBJ2-1, is DAGVTQSPTHLIKTRGQQVTLRCSPKSGHDTVSWYQQALGQGPQFIFQYYEEEERQRGNFPDRFSGHQFPNYSSELNVNALLLGDSALYLCASSEDPGSYNEQFFGPGTRLTVL.